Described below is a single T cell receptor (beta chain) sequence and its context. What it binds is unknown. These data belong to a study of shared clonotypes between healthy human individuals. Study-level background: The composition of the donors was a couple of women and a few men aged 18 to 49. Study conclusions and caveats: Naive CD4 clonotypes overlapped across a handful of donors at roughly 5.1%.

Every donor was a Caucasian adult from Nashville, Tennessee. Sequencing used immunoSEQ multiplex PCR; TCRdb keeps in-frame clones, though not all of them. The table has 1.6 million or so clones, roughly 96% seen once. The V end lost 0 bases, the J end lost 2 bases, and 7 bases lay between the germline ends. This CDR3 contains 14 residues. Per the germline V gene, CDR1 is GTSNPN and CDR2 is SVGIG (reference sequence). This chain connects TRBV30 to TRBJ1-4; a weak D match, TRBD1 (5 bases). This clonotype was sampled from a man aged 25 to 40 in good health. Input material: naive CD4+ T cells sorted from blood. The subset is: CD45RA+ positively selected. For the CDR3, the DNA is TGTGCCTGGAGTGTACGGGGGACTAATGAAAAACTGTTTTTT. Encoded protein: CAWSVRGTNEKLFF.